The T cell receptor beta chain described here comes from a study of PD-L1 blockade in urothelial cancer. As to time point: pretreatment peripheral blood. This clone has a single count. Germline CDR1 and CDR2: MNHNS and SASEGT. The CDR3 is made up of 13 amino acids. Trimming removed 1 base at V and 7 bases at J, with 7 bases between. Sequencing used immunoSEQ multiplex PCR; TCRdb keeps in-frame clones, though not all of them. Among tens of thousands of clones listed, 87% were seen once. This TCR was sampled from a woman between 55 and 75 years old with urothelial cancer. The rearrangement uses TRBV6-1 and TRBJ1-4; D unclear. Source: PBMCs, taken around atezolizumab (anti-PD-L1) treatment. CDR3 amino acids: CASSEDLSEKLFF. For the CDR3, the DNA is TGTGCCAGCAGTGAAGATCTAAGTGAAAAACTGTTTTTT.